The 18 T cell receptor beta chains in this list originate from one sample, sequenced in a study of blood T cells in healthy people across ages. Then a second PCR, running roughly 7 to 11 cycles, was carried out with a sample-barcoded 5' primer and a J-beta primer mix. TCRdb processed the 5' RACE reads anew with MiXCR; each CDR3 protein has one entry. The table lists about 930,000 distinct CDR3 sequences, just under 30% of them singletons, with roughly 10% in the top ten. These data are also associated with another study on T cells of mothers and their children.

Sequenced: blood. The source is a woman aged 40 to 49 in good health.

This clonotype has just a few counts. The CDR3 region has the DNA TGCGCCAGCAGCATTATAGCGGGGGCCGGCAATGAGCAGTTCTTC. This gives the protein CASSIIAGAGNEQFF. V gene TRBV5-1 combines with J gene TRBJ2-1; 9 bases are shared with TRBD2. There are 15 residues in the CDR3. The trim removed 4 bases at V and 6 bases at J, leaving 8 bases unmatched. The V gene's germline CDR1 is SGHRS and CDR2 YFSETQ.

About this clonotype: This clone may be a read error of a much larger clone one base away. The chain employs TRBV5-1 and TRBJ2-1; 12 bases map to TRBD2. The CDR3 has 16 residues. The V gene's germline CDR1 is SGHRS and CDR2 YFSETQ. For the CDR3, the DNA is TGCGCCAGCAGGCTGGCTAGCGGGGGGGCCTACAATGGGCAGTTCTTC. It translates to CASRLASGGAYNGQFF.

CDR3 sequence: CASSYGPGGGYGYTF. DNA of the CDR3: TGTGCCAGCAGTTACGGGCCAGGGGGGGGCTATGGCTACACCTTC. The V and J genes are TRBV6-5 and TRBJ1-2, with 7 bases aligning to TRBD1. V gave up 2 bases and J gave up 4 bases; unmatched junction bases: 7. The CDR3 is made up of 15 amino acids. The germline CDR1 and CDR2 sequences are MNHEY and SVGAGI.

This clonotype has a handful of counts. This chain links TRBV6-1 with TRBJ1-2; D is undetermined. The ends were cut back, 7 bases at V and 6 bases at J, with 12 bases in the middle. The CDR3 runs 12 residues. The germline V gene has CDR1 MNHNS and CDR2 SASEGT. CDR3 sequence (DNA): TGTGCCAGCACCAGTGACGGGGATGGCTACACCTTC. Its protein product is CASTSDGDGYTF.

This clonotype appeared a few times. This chain joins TRBV4-2 and TRBJ1-4, with 10 bases aligning to TRBD1. Germline loops: CDR1 LGHNA, CDR2 YNFKEQ. After removal of 2 bases from V and 6 bases from J, the junction contained 3 bases not matched to a gene. This CDR3 spans 15 amino acids. CDR3 sequence reads: CASSQYGTGDEKLFF. CDR3 nucleotides: TGTGCCAGCAGCCAATACGGGACAGGGGATGAAAAACTGTTTTTT.

This clonotype was found a few times. CDR3 residues: CASSLTSGRGNEKLFF. CDR3 DNA: TGTGCCAGCAGCTTAACCTCAGGCAGAGGAAATGAAAAACTGTTTTTT. The chain is built from TRBV7-3 and TRBJ1-4; D gene ambiguous. Germline CDR1 SGHTA, CDR2 FQGTGA. CDR3 size: 16 residues. V dropped 0 bases and J dropped 5 bases, with 13 bases sitting between them.

The chain is built from TRBV28 and TRBJ1-4, with TRBD1 matching 10 bases. The V segment lost 4 bases and the J segment 4 bases; nucleotides outside the gene matches: 6. The length of the CDR3 is 16 residues. CDR1 is MDHEN and CDR2 is SYDVKM in the germline V gene. The CDR3 region has the DNA TGTGCCAGCAGTTGGGACAGGGGATTGGGTAATGAAAAACTGTTTTTT. It yields the protein CASSWDRGLGNEKLFF.

Many counts were recorded for this clonotype. The chain couples TRBV27 to TRBJ2-1; the D is unclear. V was shortened by 6 bases and J by 0 bases, with 12 bases between the two germline ends. Germline CDR1 MNHEY, CDR2 SMNVEV (reference sequence). This CDR3 comprises 15 residues. This chain's CDR3 is CASRGLLTSYNEQFF. The CDR3 DNA is TGTGCCAGCAGGGGTCTACTTACCTCCTACAATGAGCAGTTCTTC.

Only a few counts were recorded for this clonotype. This chain connects TRBV6-6 to TRBJ1-2; D might be TRBD1 (5 bases). Germline CDR1 and CDR2: MNHNY and SVGAGI (reference sequence). Trimming left V 6 bases short and J 8 bases short, with 19 bases between. CDR3 length: 14 residues. The CDR3 reads CASRPPGLGLGYTF. The CDR3 DNA reads TGTGCCAGCAGGCCTCCGGGACTGGGTTTGGGCTACACCTTC.

V is TRBV28 and J is TRBJ1-2; the match to TRBD1 covers 7 bases. CDR1 and CDR2 (germline): MDHEN, SYDVKM. After removal of 6 bases from V and 7 bases from J, the junction contained 8 bases not matched to a gene. The length of the CDR3 is 13 residues. CDR3 sequence: CASRPPQGTGYTF. CDR3 sequence (DNA): TGTGCCAGCAGGCCCCCACAGGGGACTGGCTACACCTTC.

At least ten counts were recorded for this clonotype. This chain connects TRBV3-1 to TRBJ1-5; no definite D call. CDR3 length: 13 amino acids. The germline gives CDR1 LGHDT, CDR2 YNNKEL (reference sequence). V lost 3 bases, J lost 5 bases, and 8 bases lay in between. CDR3 DNA sequence: TGTGCCAGCAGCCAGGTCGCCGATCAGCCCCAGCATTTT. Translating it yields CASSQVADQPQHF.

Comment on this clonotype: It may be a read error: a sequence one base away is much more abundant. The J gene is TRBJ2-5, the V gene TRBV20-1; D is perhaps TRBD1 or TRBD2 (6 bases each). With the DNA end fitting TRBJ2-7 better, the J assignment may be wrong. The CDR3 contains 15 residues. The germline V gene has CDR1 DFQATT and CDR2 SNEGSKA (reference sequence). CDR3: CSAIAGSGGRYEQYF. CDR3 nucleotides: TGCAGTGCTATAGCCGGATCCGGGGGCCGTTACGAGCAGTACTTC.

This clonotype turned up a few times. This chain links TRBV4-2 with TRBJ2-1, with D tentatively TRBD2 (6 bases). V was clipped by 0 bases and J by 9 bases, with 12 bases between them. The CDR3 totals 14 residues. CDR1 and CDR2 (germline): LGHNA, YNFKEQ. This CDR3 is CASSQDWDFGEQFF. The CDR3 bases are TGTGCCAGCAGCCAAGATTGGGACTTCGGTGAGCAGTTCTTC.

The chain employs TRBV5-1 and TRBJ2-6, with D possibly matching TRBD1 (5 bases). Germline assignment: CDR1 SGHRS and CDR2 YFSETQ. V was clipped by 5 bases and J by 5 bases, with 11 bases between them. The CDR3 is made up of 14 amino acids. This CDR3 reads CASSSGSRANVLTF. CDR3 DNA sequence: TGCGCCAGCAGTTCAGGGTCTAGGGCCAACGTCCTGACTTTC.

The chain links TRBV29-1 to TRBJ2-3; 10 bases align to TRBD2. The length of the CDR3 is 14 residues. V lost 3 bases and J lost 4; bases outside the gene matches: 4. CDR1 and CDR2 (germline): SQVTM, ANQGSEA. The CDR3 coding sequence is TGCAGCGTTGATGATAGCGGGGGGCCAGATACGCAGTATTTT. It codes for CSVDDSGGPDTQYF.

The chain links TRBV5-1 to TRBJ2-7; no reliable D call. Deletions cut 1 base from V and 4 bases from J, with 12 bases between. The CDR3 totals 14 residues. CDR1 is SGHRS and CDR2 is YFSETQ in the germline V gene. The DNA for the CDR3 is TGCGCCAGCAGCTTGTTATCGCAGCAATACGAGCAGTACTTC. Residues: CASSLLSQQYEQYF.

The chain combines TRBV27 with TRBJ1-3; D is unresolved. V was trimmed by 2 bases and J by 4 bases, leaving 6 bases between them. CDR1 and CDR2 (germline): MNHEY, SMNVEV (reference sequence). The CDR3 is 13 residues long. The CDR3 is CASSLQYGNTIYF. The CDR3 DNA reads as TGTGCCAGCAGTTTACAGTACGGAAACACCATATATTTT.

The chain carries TRBV19 and TRBJ1-1; 11 bases align to TRBD1. CDR1 and CDR2 from the germline V gene are LNHDA and SQIVND (reference sequence). The CDR3 sequence is 14 residues long. After removal of 7 bases from V and 13 bases from J, the junction contained 14 bases not matched to a gene. The CDR3 sequence: CASIDTGTGGKYFF. The CDR3 DNA follows: TGTGCCAGTATCGATACCGGGACAGGGGGGAAGTATTTCTTT. The full variable domain, its missing parts supplied by reference TRBV19 and TRBJ1-1, is DGGITQSPKYLFRKEGQNVTLSCEQNLNHDAMYWYRQDPGQGLRLIYYSQIVNDFQKGDIAEGYSVSREKKESFPLTVTSAQKNPTAFYLCASIDTGTGGKYFFGQGTRLTVV.